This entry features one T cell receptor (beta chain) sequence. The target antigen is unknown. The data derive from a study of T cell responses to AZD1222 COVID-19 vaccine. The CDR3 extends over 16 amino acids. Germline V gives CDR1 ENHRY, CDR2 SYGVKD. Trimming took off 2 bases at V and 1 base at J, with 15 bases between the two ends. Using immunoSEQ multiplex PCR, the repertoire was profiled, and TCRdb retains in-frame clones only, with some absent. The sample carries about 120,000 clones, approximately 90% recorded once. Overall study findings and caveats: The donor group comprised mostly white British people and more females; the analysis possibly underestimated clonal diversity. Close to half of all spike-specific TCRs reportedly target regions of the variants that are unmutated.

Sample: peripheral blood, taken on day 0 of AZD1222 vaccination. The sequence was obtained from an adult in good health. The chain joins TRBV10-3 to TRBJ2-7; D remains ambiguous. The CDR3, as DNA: TGTGCCATCAGTGAGCGAATCGGCTCTCCTTCCTACGAGCAGTACTTC. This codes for CAISERIGSPSYEQYF.